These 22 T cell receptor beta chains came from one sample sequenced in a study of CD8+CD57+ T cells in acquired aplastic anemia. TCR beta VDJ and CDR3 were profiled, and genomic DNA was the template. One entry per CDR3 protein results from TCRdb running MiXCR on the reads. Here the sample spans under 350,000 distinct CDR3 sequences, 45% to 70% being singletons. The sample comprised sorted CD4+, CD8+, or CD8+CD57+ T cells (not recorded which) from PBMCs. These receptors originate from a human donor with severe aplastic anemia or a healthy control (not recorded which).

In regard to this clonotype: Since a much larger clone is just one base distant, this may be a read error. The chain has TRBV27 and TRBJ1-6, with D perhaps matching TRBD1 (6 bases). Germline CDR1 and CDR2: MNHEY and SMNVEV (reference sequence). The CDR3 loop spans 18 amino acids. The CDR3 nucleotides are TGTGCCAGCAGCCTAAGGGACGGGACAAGCTCCTATAATCCACCCCTCCACTTT. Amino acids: CASSLRDGTSSYNPPLHF.

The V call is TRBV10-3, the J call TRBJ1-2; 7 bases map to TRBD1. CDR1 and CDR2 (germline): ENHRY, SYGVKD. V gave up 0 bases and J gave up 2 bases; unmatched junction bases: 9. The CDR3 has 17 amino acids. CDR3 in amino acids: CAISESRQGGTNYGYTF. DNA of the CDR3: TGTGCCATCAGTGAGTCTCGACAGGGTGGAACCAACTATGGCTACACCTTC.

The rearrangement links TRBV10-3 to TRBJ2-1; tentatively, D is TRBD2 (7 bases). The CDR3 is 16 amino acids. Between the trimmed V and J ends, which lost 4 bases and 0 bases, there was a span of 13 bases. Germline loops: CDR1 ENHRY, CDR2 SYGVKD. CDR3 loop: CAISVGGGNSYNEQFF. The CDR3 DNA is TGTGCCATCAGTGTAGGGGGAGGGAACTCCTACAATGAGCAGTTCTTC.

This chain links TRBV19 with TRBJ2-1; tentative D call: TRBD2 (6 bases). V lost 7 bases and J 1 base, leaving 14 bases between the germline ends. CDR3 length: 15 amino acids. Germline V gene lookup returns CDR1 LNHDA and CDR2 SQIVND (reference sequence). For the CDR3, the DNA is TGTGCCAGTACATTTCTGGCGGGATCCTACAATGAGCAGTTCTTC. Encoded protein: CASTFLAGSYNEQFF.

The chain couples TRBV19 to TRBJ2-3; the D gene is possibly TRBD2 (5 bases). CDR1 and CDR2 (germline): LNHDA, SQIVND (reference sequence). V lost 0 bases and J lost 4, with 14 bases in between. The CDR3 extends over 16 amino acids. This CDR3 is CASSIDTGSQADTQYF. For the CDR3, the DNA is TGTGCCAGTAGTATAGACACGGGATCCCAAGCAGATACGCAGTATTTT.

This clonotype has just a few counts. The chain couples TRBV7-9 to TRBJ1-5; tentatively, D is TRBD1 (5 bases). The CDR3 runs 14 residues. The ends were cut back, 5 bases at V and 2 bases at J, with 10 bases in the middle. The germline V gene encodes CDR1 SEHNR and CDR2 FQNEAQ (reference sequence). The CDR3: CASSPPGRNQPQHF. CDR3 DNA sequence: TGTGCCAGCAGCCCACCGGGGCGCAATCAGCCCCAGCATTTT.

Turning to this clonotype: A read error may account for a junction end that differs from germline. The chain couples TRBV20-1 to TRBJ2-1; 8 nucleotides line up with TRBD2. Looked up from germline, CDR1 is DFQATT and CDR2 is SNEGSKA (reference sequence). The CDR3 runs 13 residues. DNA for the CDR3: TGCAGTGCTAGTCGGGGGGGCCGGGGTGAGCGGTTCTTC. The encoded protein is CSASRGGRGERFF.

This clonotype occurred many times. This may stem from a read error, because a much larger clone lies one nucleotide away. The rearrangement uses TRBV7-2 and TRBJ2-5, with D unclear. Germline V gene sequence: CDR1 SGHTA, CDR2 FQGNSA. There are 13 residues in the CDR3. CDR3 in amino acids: CVSLRMRQEAQYF. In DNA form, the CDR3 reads TGTGTATCCCTTAGGATGCGGCAAGAGGCCCAGTACTTC. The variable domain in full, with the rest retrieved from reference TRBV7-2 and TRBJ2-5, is GAGVSQSPSNKVTEKGKDVELRCDPISGHTALYWYRQSLGQGLEFLIYFQGNSAPDKSGLPSDRFSAERTGGSVSTLTIQRTQQEDSAVYLCVSLRMRQEAQYFGPGTRLLVL.

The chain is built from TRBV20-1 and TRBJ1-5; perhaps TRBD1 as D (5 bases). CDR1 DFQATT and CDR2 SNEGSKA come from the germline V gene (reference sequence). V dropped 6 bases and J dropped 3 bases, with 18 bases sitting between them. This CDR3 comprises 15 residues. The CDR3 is CSAAPGAGYNQPQHF. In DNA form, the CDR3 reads TGCAGTGCCGCGCCTGGGGCCGGCTACAATCAGCCCCAGCATTTT.

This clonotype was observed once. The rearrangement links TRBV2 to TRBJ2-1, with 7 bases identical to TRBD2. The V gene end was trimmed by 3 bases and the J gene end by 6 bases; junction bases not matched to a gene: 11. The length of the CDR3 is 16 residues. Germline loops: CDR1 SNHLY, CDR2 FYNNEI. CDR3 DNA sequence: TGTGCCAGCAGTGAGTGGGCGGGAGCGCCCAGCAATGAGCAGTTCTTC. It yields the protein CASSEWAGAPSNEQFF.

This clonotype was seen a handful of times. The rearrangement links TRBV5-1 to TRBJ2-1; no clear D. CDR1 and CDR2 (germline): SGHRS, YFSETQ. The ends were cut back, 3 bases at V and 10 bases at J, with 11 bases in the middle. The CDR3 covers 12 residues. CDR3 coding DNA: TGCGCCAGCAGCTCCCCACCCGGGGAGCAGTTCTTC. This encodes CASSSPPGEQFF.

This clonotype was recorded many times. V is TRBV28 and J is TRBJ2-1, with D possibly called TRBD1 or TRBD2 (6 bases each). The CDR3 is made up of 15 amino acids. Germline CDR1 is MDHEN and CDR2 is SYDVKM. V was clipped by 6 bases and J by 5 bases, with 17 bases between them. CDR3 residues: CASREGGQRDNEQFF. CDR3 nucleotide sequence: TGTGCCAGCAGAGAGGGGGGCCAAAGGGACAATGAGCAGTTCTTC.

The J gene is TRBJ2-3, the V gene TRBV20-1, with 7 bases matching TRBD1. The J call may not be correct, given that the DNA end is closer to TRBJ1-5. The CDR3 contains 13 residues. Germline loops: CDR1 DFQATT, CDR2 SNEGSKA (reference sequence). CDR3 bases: TGCAGTGCTAGAGATAAGGGGGCAGATACGCAGCATTTT. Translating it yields CSARDKGADTQHF.

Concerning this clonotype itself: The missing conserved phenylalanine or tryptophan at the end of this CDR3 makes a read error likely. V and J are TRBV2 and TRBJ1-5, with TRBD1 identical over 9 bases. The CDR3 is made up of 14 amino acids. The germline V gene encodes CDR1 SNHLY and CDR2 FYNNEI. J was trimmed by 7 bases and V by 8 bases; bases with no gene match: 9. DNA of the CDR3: TGTGCCAGCGTCCTAGGACAGGGGATACAGCCCCAGCATCTT. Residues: CASVLGQGIQPQHL.

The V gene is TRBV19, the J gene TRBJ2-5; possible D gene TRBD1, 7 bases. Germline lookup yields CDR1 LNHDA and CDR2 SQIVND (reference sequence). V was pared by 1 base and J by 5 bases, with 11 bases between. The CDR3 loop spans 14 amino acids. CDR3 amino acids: CASSIVAGGETQYF. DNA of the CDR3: TGTGCCAGTAGTATAGTTGCAGGGGGGGAGACCCAGTACTTC.

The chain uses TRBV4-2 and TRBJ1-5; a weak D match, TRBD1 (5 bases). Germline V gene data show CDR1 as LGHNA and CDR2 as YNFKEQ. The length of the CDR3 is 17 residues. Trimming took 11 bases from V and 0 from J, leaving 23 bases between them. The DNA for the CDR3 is TGTGCCTGGAGTGTCGGCAGGGAAGCATATAGCAATCAGCCCCAGCATTTT. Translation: CAWSVGREAYSNQPQHF.

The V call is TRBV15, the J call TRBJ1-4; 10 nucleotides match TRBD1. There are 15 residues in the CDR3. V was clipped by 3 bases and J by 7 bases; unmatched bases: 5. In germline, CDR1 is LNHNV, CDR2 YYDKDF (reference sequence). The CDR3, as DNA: TGTGCCACCAGCAGCGACAGGGGGCCTGGTGAAAAACTGTTTTTT. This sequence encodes CATSSDRGPGEKLFF.

The CDR3 loop reads CASSLNAPGGSYEQYF. The CDR3 DNA reads TGTGCCAGCAGCTTAAATGCTCCGGGGGGATCCTACGAGCAGTACTTC. This sequence joins TRBV7-2 and TRBJ2-7; the match to TRBD2 covers 7 bases. J lost 1 base, V lost 2 bases, and 8 bases had no gene match. CDR1 is SGHTA, CDR2 FQGNSA, per germline. There are 16 residues in the CDR3. Together with reference TRBV7-2 and TRBJ2-7, the CDR3 gives the full variable domain: GAGVSQSPSNKVTEKGKDVELRCDPISGHTALYWYRQSLGQGLEFLIYFQGNSAPDKSGLPSDRFSAERTGGSVSTLTIQRTQQEDSAVYLCASSLNAPGGSYEQYFGPGTRLTVT.

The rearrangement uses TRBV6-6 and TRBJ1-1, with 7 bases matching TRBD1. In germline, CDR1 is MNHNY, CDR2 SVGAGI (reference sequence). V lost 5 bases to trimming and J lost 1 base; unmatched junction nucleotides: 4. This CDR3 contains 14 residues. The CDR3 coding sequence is TGTGCCAGCAGTCGCGACAGGGCGAACACTGAAGCTTTCTTT. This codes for CASSRDRANTEAFF.

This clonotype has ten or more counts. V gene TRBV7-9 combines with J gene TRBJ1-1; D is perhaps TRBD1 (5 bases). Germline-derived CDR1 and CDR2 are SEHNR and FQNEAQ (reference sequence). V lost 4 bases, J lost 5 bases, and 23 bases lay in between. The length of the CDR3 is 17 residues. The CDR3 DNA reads TGTGCCAGCAGCTCCGATATGGGGGTGGCCGTAGGGACTGAAGCTTTCTTT. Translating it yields CASSSDMGVAVGTEAFF.

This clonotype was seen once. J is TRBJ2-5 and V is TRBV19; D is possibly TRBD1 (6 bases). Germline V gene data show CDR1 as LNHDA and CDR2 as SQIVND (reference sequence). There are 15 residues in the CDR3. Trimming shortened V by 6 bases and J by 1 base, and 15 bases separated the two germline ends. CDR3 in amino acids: CASSSLDSFQETQYF. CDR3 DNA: TGTGCCAGTAGCTCCCTGGACAGTTTCCAAGAGACCCAGTACTTC.

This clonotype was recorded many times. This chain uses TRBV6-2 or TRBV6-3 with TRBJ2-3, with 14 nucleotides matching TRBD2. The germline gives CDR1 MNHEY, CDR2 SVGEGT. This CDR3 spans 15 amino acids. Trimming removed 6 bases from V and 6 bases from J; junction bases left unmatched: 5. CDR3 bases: TGTGCCAGCAGGACTAGCGGGGGGGCAACTGATACGCAGTATTTT. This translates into CASRTSGGATDTQYF.